This is a list of T cell receptor beta chains from one sample in a study of T cell changes during pregnancy in multiple sclerosis. Produced via immunoSEQ multiplex PCR; TCRdb's table is partial and in-frame only. The repertoire consists of around 36,000 clones, with more than 85% occurring once and the leading ten covering approximately 8.3%. The starting material was CD8+ T cells from peripheral blood mononuclear cells, obtained before pregnancy. These receptors all come from a female donor with multiple sclerosis, enrolled in a pregnancy study. Both conserved end residues are part of each CDR3. D genes are given only for firm matches.

v_gene: TRBV27; d_gene: TRBD2; j_gene: TRBJ2-5; CDR3nt: TGTGCCAGCAGTTTCCGAGGACTAGCGGGAGGGCCGAGAGAGACCCAGTACTTC; CDR3aa: CASSFRGLAGGPRETQYF
v_gene: TRBV28; d_gene: NA; j_gene: TRBJ2-1; CDR3nt: TGTGCCAGCAGTCCCACCGGGACCAACGGGGGTGAGCAGTTCTTC; CDR3aa: CASSPTGTNGGEQFF
v_gene: TRBV4-3; d_gene: TRBD2; j_gene: TRBJ2-5; CDR3nt: TGCGCCAGCAGCCGGACTAGCGGGACCCAAGAGACCCAGTACTTC; CDR3aa: CASSRTSGTQETQYF
v_gene: TRBV6-1; d_gene: NA; j_gene: TRBJ2-2; CDR3nt: TGTGCCAGCAGTGAAGTAATGGGGGACTTTAACACCGGGGAGCTGTTTTTT; CDR3aa: CASSEVMGDFNTGELFF
v_gene: TRBV15; d_gene: TRBD2; j_gene: TRBJ2-7; CDR3nt: TGTGCCACCAGCAGAGAGGGGGGGGCCTACGAGCAGTACTTC; CDR3aa: CATSREGGAYEQYF
v_gene: TRBV19; d_gene: TRBD1; j_gene: TRBJ1-5; CDR3nt: TGTGCCAGTAGTATCGGGACAGCTCTTCGTCCCCAGCATTTT; CDR3aa: CASSIGTALRPQHF
v_gene: TRBV7-2; d_gene: TRBD1; j_gene: TRBJ2-7; CDR3nt: TGTGCCAGCAGCTTAAGACAGGGCCGTTACGAGCAGTACTTC; CDR3aa: CASSLRQGRYEQYF
v_gene: TRBV19; d_gene: TRBD1; j_gene: TRBJ1-3; CDR3nt: TGTGCCAGTAGTACCGGGACAGCCGGAAACACCATATATTTT; CDR3aa: CASSTGTAGNTIYF
v_gene: TRBV19; d_gene: TRBD1; j_gene: TRBJ2-7; CDR3nt: TGTGCCAGCCGGGACAGGACTTCCTACGAGCAGTACTTC; CDR3aa: CASRDRTSYEQYF
v_gene: TRBV4-1; d_gene: TRBD1; j_gene: TRBJ2-2; CDR3nt: TGCGCCAGCAGCCAGTCCGGGACAGGGGGTACCGGGGAGCTGTTTTTT; CDR3aa: CASSQSGTGGTGELFF
v_gene: TRBV29-1; d_gene: TRBD2; j_gene: TRBJ2-7; CDR3nt: TGCAGCGTTGGGGGGCTAGCGGGAGTGAGCTACTACGAGCAGTACTTC; CDR3aa: CSVGGLAGVSYYEQYF